This TCR beta chain was sequenced in a study of blood T cell repertoires in COVID-19. Germline assignment: CDR1 SGHRS and CDR2 YFSETQ. The CDR3 runs to 14 residues. The ends lost 4 bases at V and 0 bases at J; junction bases unmatched: 4. Clones were sequenced by immunoSEQ multiplex PCR, and TCRdb holds only the in-frame ones, with some missing. This table holds a few hundred thousand clones, over 75% found once. The chain couples TRBV5-1 to TRBJ2-7, with 7 bases matching TRBD1. This TCR came from a woman aged 40 to 55 who had recovered from COVID-19. The specimen was PBMCs or T cells enriched from blood (not recorded which). The CDR3 DNA follows: TGCGCCAGCAGCCGGGACAGTAACTCCTACGAGCAGTACTTC. Encoded protein: CASSRDSNSYEQYF.